This T cell receptor beta chain emerged from a study of response to subunit inactivated influenza vaccine (dated by TCRdb to the late 2010s). About the study as a whole: To follow how T cells responded to a trivalent subunit inactivated influenza vaccine, the researchers relied on deep quantitative profiling of the T cell receptor repertoire.

This specimen's time point label, interpreted: more than 40 days after influenza vaccine administration. The library relied on RT-PCR. Sequencing was carried out with an Illumina HiSeq 2500. The public reads were reanalyzed by TCRdb: fastp trimming at Q25, MiXCR alignment, in-frame beta chains only. Every distinct CDR3 protein forms one entry, paired with its most common genes and DNA. This sample holds about 520,000 distinct CDR3 sequences; roughly 11% were observed only once. The ten largest clones capture about 12% of the sample. This clonotype was recorded at least ten times. Its antigen remains unidentified. No base quality information exists; no much larger clone differs at one position. The germline V gene gives CDR1 as MNHEY and CDR2 as SVGAGI. The CDR3 sequence holds 14 residues, the cysteine and phenylalanine included. Only the CDR3 region is kept as DNA, spanning 42 bases read in frame from base 1. The germline ends are 9 bases apart after V is trimmed by 0 bases and J by 7 bases.

What the work shows at the level of the full study, not this receptor alone: The authors proposed that each seasonal influenza vaccination may bring in only a limited number of new T cells.

This sequence uses TRBV6-5 and TRBJ2-2; TRBD2 is a weak D gene call, 6 bases matching. The receptor was derived from a man over 45 who received an inactivated influenza vaccine. Donor details come from another sample of the same person, matched by shared clones. Here the sequenced sample was PBMCs from blood, taken about 6 weeks after vaccination. The CDR3 region has the sequence CASSYSWGGGELFF. The nucleotides are TGTGCCAGCAGTTACTCGTGGGGAGGCGGGGAGCTGTTTTTT.